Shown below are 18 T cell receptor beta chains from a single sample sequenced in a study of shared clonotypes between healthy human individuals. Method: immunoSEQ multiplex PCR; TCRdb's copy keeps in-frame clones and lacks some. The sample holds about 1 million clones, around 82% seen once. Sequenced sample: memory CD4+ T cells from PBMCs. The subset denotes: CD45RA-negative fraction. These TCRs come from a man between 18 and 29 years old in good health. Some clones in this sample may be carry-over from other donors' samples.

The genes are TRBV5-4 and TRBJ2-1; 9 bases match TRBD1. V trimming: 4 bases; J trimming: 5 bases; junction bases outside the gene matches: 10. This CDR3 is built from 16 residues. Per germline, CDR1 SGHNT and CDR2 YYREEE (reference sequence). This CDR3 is CASSRPGQGAHNEQFF. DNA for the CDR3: TGTGCCAGCAGCCGACCGGGACAGGGAGCACACAATGAGCAGTTCTTC.

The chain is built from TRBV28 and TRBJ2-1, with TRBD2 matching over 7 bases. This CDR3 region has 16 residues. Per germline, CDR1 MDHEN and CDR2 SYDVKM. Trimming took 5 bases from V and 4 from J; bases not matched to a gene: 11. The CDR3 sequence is CASSGPSAGEYNEQFF. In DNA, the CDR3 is TGTGCCAGCAGTGGCCCATCGGCGGGAGAATACAATGAGCAGTTCTTC.

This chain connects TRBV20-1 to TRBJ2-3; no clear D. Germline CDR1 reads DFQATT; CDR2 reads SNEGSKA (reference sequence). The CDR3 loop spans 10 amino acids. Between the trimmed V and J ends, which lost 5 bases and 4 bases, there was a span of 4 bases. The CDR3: CSAGSDTQYF. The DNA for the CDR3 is TGCAGTGCTGGCTCAGATACGCAGTATTTT.

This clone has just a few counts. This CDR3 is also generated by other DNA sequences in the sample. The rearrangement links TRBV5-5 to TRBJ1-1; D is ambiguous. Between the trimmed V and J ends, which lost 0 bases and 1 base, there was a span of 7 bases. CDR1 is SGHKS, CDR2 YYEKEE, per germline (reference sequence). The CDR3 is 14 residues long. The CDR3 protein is CASSLGARNTEAFF. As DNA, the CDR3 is TGTGCCAGCAGCTTGGGGGCGAGGAACACTGAAGCTTTCTTT. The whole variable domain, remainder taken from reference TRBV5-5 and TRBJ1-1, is DAGVTQSPTHLIKTRGQQVTLRCSPISGHKSVSWYQQVLGQGPQFIFQYYEKEERGRGNFPDRFSARQFPNYSSELNVNALLLGDSALYLCASSLGARNTEAFFGQGTRLTVV.

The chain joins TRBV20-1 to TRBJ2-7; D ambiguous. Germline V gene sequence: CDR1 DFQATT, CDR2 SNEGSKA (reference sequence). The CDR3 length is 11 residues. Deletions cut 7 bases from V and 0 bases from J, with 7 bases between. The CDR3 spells CSESGSYEQYF. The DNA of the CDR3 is TGCAGTGAATCGGGCTCCTACGAGCAGTACTTC.

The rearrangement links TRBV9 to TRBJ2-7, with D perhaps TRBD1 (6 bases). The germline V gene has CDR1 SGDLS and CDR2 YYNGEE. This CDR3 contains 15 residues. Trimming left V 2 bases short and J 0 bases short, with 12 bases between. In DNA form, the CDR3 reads TGTGCCAGCAGCGTCTACGCAGGGGACTCCTACGAGCAGTACTTC. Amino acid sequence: CASSVYAGDSYEQYF. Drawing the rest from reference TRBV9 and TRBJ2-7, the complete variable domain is DSGVTQTPKHLITATGQRVTLRCSPRSGDLSVYWYQQSLDQGLQFLIQYYNGEERAKGNILERFSAQQFPDLHSELNLSSLELGDSALYFCASSVYAGDSYEQYFGPGTRLTVT.

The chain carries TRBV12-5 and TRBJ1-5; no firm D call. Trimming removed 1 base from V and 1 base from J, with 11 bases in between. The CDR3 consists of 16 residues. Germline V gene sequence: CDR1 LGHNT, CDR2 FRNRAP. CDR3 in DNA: TGTGCTAGTGGTTTGGCCCCCCGAGGGAGCAATCAGCCCCAGCATTTT. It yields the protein CASGLAPRGSNQPQHF.

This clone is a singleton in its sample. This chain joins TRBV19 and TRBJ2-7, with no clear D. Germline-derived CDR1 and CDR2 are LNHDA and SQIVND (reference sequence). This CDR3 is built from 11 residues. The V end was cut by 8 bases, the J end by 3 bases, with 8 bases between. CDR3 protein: CASSDLYEQYF. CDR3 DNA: TGTGCCAGTTCGGACCTCTACGAGCAGTACTTC.

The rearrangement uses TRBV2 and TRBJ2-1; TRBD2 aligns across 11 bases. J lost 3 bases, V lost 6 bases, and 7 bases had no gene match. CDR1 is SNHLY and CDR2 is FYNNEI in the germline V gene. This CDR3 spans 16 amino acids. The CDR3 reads CASSPLAGEVYNEQFF. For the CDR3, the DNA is TGTGCCAGCAGCCCACTAGCGGGAGAAGTCTACAATGAGCAGTTCTTC.

CDR3 sequence: CASSPQGTGNTEAFF. The CDR3 coding sequence is TGTGCCAGCTCACCACAAGGGACAGGGAACACTGAAGCTTTCTTT. The chain joins TRBV18 to TRBJ1-1, with TRBD1 identical over 8 bases. Germline V gives CDR1 KGHSH, CDR2 LQKENI. The CDR3 loop spans 15 amino acids. Unmatched junction bases numbered 2, after V lost 1 base and J lost 1 base.

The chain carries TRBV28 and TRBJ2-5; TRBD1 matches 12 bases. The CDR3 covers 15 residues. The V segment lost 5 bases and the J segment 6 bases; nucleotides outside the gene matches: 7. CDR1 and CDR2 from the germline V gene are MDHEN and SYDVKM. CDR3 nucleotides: TGTGCCAGCAGTCCCGGGACAGGGGGCAGGAAGACCCAGTACTTC. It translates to CASSPGTGGRKTQYF. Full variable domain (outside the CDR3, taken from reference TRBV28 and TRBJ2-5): DVKVTQSSRYLVKRTGEKVFLECVQDMDHENMFWYRQDPGLGLRLIYFSYDVKMKEKGDIPEGYSVSREKKERFSLILESASTNQTSMYLCASSPGTGGRKTQYFGPGTRLLVL.

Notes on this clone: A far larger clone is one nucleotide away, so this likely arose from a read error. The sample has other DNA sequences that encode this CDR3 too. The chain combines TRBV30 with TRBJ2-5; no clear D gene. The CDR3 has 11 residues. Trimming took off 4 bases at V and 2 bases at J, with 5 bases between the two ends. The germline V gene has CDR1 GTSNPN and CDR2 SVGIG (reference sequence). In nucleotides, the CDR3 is TGTGCCTGGACAGCTCAAGAGACCCAGTACTTC. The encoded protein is CAWTAQETQYF. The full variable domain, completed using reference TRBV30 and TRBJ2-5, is SQTIHQWPATLVQPVGSPLSLECTVEGTSNPNLYWYRQAAGRGLQLLFYSVGIGQISSEVPQNLSASRPQDRQFILSSKKLLLSDSGFYLCAWTAQETQYFGPGTRLLVL.

The CDR3 region is CARSIKSRDGKNIQYF. In DNA form, the CDR3 reads TGTGCCAGAAGCATAAAAAGCCGGGACGGAAAAAACATTCAGTACTTC. The rearrangement uses TRBV5-3 and TRBJ2-4, with D perhaps given as TRBD1 or TRBD2 (5 bases each). TRBV5-3 carries the ORF label, with uncertain function. The CDR3 extends over 16 amino acids. Trimming stripped 4 bases from V and 4 bases from J, with 18 bases between.

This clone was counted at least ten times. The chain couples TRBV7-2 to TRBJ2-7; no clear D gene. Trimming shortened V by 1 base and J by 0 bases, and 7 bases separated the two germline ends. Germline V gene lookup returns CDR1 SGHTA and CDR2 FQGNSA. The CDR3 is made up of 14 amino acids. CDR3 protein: CASSLEVPSYEQYF. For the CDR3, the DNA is TGTGCCAGCAGCTTAGAGGTCCCCTCCTACGAGCAGTACTTC.

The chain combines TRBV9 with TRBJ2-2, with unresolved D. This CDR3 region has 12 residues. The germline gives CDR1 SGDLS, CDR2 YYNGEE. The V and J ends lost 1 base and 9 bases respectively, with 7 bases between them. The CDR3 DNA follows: TGTGCCAGCAGCGTATGGGGATGGGAGCTGTTTTTT. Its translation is CASSVWGWELFF.

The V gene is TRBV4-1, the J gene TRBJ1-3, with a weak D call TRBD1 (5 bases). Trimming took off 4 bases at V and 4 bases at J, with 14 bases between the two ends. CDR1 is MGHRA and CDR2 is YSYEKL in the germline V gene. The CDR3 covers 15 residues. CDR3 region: CASSPLWGSGNTIYF. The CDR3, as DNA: TGCGCCAGCAGCCCACTGTGGGGGTCCGGAAACACCATATATTTT.

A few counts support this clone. CDR3 nucleotide sequence: TGCGCCAGCAGCTGGGAGGGGGGAACTAATGAAAAACTGTTTTTT. Amino acid sequence: CASSWEGGTNEKLFF. This chain uses TRBV4-3 with TRBJ1-4; D is possibly TRBD1 (6 bases). This CDR3 spans 15 amino acids. In germline, CDR1 is LGHNA, CDR2 YSLEER. The V gene lost 5 bases and the J gene lost 1 base, with 11 bases spanning the gap.

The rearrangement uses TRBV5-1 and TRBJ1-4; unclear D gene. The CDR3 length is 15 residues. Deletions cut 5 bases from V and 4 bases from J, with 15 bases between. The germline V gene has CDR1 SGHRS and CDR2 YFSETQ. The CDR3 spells CASRDPDAINEKLFF. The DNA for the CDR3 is TGCGCCAGCAGGGACCCGGACGCAATTAATGAAAAACTGTTTTTT.